This T cell receptor beta chain appears in the sequencing data of a study of human T cells and chemical hapten exposure. As for the study in general: Researchers reported sensitizing an approximately 2 cm by approximately 2 cm upper inner arm skin site with 2% DPC.

MiXCR, applied by TCRdb to the RACE reads, yields one record per CDR3 protein. The sample has about 61,000 distinct CDR3 sequences, roughly 6.7% seen once; the top ten hold about 1.5%. This clonotype came up a few times. The sample's time point: pre-sensitization, week 0. Described treatment: therapeutic diphenylcyclopropenone sensitization with weekly scalp DPC. This CDR3 is 14 amino acids long. Germline assignment: CDR1 SNHLY and CDR2 FYNNEI. The trim removed 8 bases at V and 0 bases at J, leaving 1 base unmatched. The receptor was isolated from a woman in her twenties or thirties with alopecia areata. Some clones in this sample may be carry-over from other donors' samples. The J gene is TRBJ2-1, the V gene TRBV2; 10 bases map to TRBD2. Sequencing was performed on whole blood, taken in connection with sensitization to the hapten diphenylcyclopropenone (DPC). The DNA of the CDR3 is TGTGCCAGCTTAGCGGGGGGCTCCTACAATGAGCAGTTCTTC. As protein: CASLAGGSYNEQFF.